The next 29 T cell receptor beta chains were all read from a single sample in a study of T cell repertoires in cytomegalovirus infection. TCRdb analysed the reads with MiXCR anew, one entry per CDR3 protein. The table lists around 430,000 distinct CDR3 sequences, 40% to 50% of them singletons, with about 41% in the top ten. These TCRs are of unknown antigen specificity. The sample here was cultured PBMCs, taken from culture after CMV antigen stimulation. Receptors were obtained from a human donor in good health (CMV status not recorded). Some clones in this sample may be carry-over from other donors' samples.

This chain uses TRBV20-1 with TRBJ2-7; TRBD2 matches at 10 bases. The CDR3 runs 12 residues. Germline assignment: CDR1 DFQATT and CDR2 SNEGSKA (reference sequence). The trim removed 5 bases at V and 5 bases at J, leaving 3 bases unmatched. Written as DNA, the CDR3 is TGCAGTGCTCGGACTAGCGGCCACGAGCAGTACTTC. This sequence encodes CSARTSGHEQYF.

This clonotype has only a few counts. The rearrangement uses TRBV7-2 and TRBJ1-6; TRBD1 might be the D (5 bases). Germline lookup yields CDR1 SGHTA and CDR2 FQGNSA. The CDR3 spans 17 residues. V was cut by 1 base and J by 5 bases, with 15 bases left in between. The CDR3 DNA sequence: TGTGCCAGCAGCTTAGTATGGTCGGGGCTCAATAATTCACCCCTCCACTTT. Its protein product is CASSLVWSGLNNSPLHF.

This chain uses TRBV20-1 with TRBJ2-7, with 13 bases matching TRBD2. This CDR3 has 13 amino acids. Per the germline V gene, CDR1 is DFQATT and CDR2 is SNEGSKA (reference sequence). V shed 6 bases and J 3 bases; nucleotides not matched to a gene: 2. The CDR3 DNA reads TGCAGTGCGAGGACTAGCGGGAGCTACGAGCAGTACTTC. This translates into CSARTSGSYEQYF.

The chain recombines TRBV6-6 with TRBJ2-5; 8 positions match TRBD2. Germline V gene lookup returns CDR1 MNHNY and CDR2 SVGAGI (reference sequence). The trim removed 8 bases at V and 1 base at J, leaving 12 bases unmatched. This CDR3 comprises 16 residues. CDR3 protein: CASRGGSGAAQETQYF. The CDR3 DNA reads as TGTGCCAGCCGGGGGGGGTCGGGGGCCGCCCAAGAGACCCAGTACTTC.

Comment on this clonotype: A much larger clonotype is one base distant, so this may be a read error. The chain is built from TRBV7-2 and TRBJ2-1, with 12 positions matching TRBD2. The germline gives CDR1 SGHTA, CDR2 FQGNSA. The CDR3 sequence is 16 residues long. Germline trimming cut 8 bases from V and 7 bases from J; bases unmatched to any gene: 12. CDR3 nucleotide sequence: TGTGCCAGCGGCCTCCGACTAGCGGGAGCGAAGAATGAGCAGTTCTTC. Encoded protein: CASGLRLAGAKNEQFF.

V and J are TRBV19 and TRBJ2-7, with 10 bases identical to TRBD1. The germline gives CDR1 LNHDA, CDR2 SQIVND (reference sequence). V was pared by 7 bases and J by 2 bases, with 11 bases of the junction left unmatched. The CDR3 length is 16 residues. The CDR3 is CASTAKTGQGTYEQYF. As DNA, the CDR3 is TGTGCCAGTACCGCCAAGACGGGACAGGGGACCTACGAGCAGTACTTC.

The chain has TRBV7-9 and TRBJ2-6; perhaps D is TRBD1 or TRBD2 (5 bases each). The ends were cut back, 5 bases at V and 1 base at J, with 21 bases in the middle. This CDR3 has 19 residues. Germline assignment: CDR1 SEHNR and CDR2 FQNEAQ (reference sequence). CDR3 bases: TGTGCCAGCAGCGGCCGGGACCCCAAAATTCGATCTGGGGCCAACGTCCTGACTTTC. It translates to CASSGRDPKIRSGANVLTF.

This clonotype was seen only a few times. This chain's CDR3 is CASSSLRGLNTGELFF. As DNA, the CDR3 is TGTGCCAGCAGCTCCCTCCGGGGCCTTAACACCGGGGAGCTGTTTTTT. The chain joins TRBV11-2 to TRBJ2-2; D could derive from TRBD1 or TRBD2 (5 bases each). Germline CDR1 SGHAT, CDR2 FQNNGV. The CDR3 contains 16 residues. V was pared by 4 bases and J by 2 bases, with 14 bases between.

The V gene is TRBV7-2, the J gene TRBJ1-2; tentatively, D is TRBD1 (6 bases). This CDR3 region has 14 residues. V lost 5 bases and J 2 bases, leaving 12 bases between the germline ends. Germline CDR1 is SGHTA and CDR2 is FQGNSA. CDR3 in amino acids: CASSIGGTNYGYTF. The CDR3, as DNA: TGTGCCAGCAGCATAGGGGGTACGAACTATGGCTACACCTTC.

The chain has TRBV20-1 and TRBJ2-1; D may match TRBD1 or TRBD2 (6 bases each). The CDR3 extends over 14 amino acids. V lost 4 bases to trimming and J lost 7 bases, with 17 bases between them. Germline V CDR1 and CDR2: DFQATT, SNEGSKA (reference sequence). The CDR3 DNA reads as TGCAGTGCTATTAGGGGGGAAGAGGGAAATGAGCAGTTCTTC. It codes for CSAIRGEEGNEQFF.

This clonotype was seen just once. The chain carries TRBV4-1 and TRBJ1-1, with no clear D. Trimming shortened V by 3 bases and J by 6 bases, and 20 bases separated the two germline ends. The CDR3 length is 16 residues. Germline V gene sequence: CDR1 MGHRA, CDR2 YSYEKL. DNA of the CDR3: TGCGCCAGCAGCCATATTGGACGGAGCGCCCCCTCTGAAGCTTTCTTT. This encodes CASSHIGRSAPSEAFF.

This clonotype was counted a few times. The rearrangement joins TRBV12-3 or TRBV12-4 to TRBJ1-2; 7 nucleotides align to TRBD1. With 6 bases clipped from V and 4 bases from J, the junction kept 8 bases outside the gene matches. This CDR3 is 14 amino acids long. The CDR3 here is CASRGQRITYGYTF. CDR3 sequence (DNA): TGTGCCAGCAGGGGACAGAGGATCACCTATGGCTACACCTTC.

The chain couples TRBV5-6 to TRBJ2-7; D might be TRBD1 (6 bases). Trimming removed 3 bases from V and 1 base from J, with 20 bases in between. Looked up from germline, CDR1 is SGHDT and CDR2 is YYEEEE. The length of the CDR3 is 17 residues. The CDR3 sequence is CASSSIGVGALSYEQYF. CDR3 sequence (DNA): TGTGCCAGCAGCTCAATCGGGGTGGGGGCACTATCCTACGAGCAGTACTTC.

This clonotype was seen a few times. V is TRBV27 and J is TRBJ2-3; D perhaps matches TRBD2 (6 bases). V was pared by 3 bases and J by 5 bases, with 18 bases between. The V gene's germline CDR1 is MNHEY and CDR2 SMNVEV (reference sequence). CDR3 length: 16 residues. CDR3 in DNA: TGTGCCAGCAGTTTTAATGCGGGGTTGAGTCGAGATACGCAGTATTTT. The encoded protein is CASSFNAGLSRDTQYF.

The V and J genes are TRBV3-1 and TRBJ2-4; D is ambiguous. The CDR3 extends over 15 amino acids. V lost 3 bases to trimming and J lost 0 bases, with 9 bases between them. Germline assignment: CDR1 LGHDT and CDR2 YNNKEL (reference sequence). The CDR3 sequence: CASSHMGLAKNIQYF. CDR3 sequence (DNA): TGTGCCAGCAGCCATATGGGCCTAGCCAAAAACATTCAGTACTTC.

This clonotype has only one observation. The V and J genes are TRBV20-1 and TRBJ1-2; tentative D call: TRBD1 (5 bases). V was cut by 0 bases and J by 2 bases, with 16 bases left in between. The CDR3 length is 16 residues. Germline V gene sequence: CDR1 DFQATT, CDR2 SNEGSKA (reference sequence). CDR3 region: CSARDPSQGGNYGYTF. CDR3 sequence (DNA): TGCAGTGCTAGAGACCCGTCGCAGGGCGGAAACTATGGCTACACCTTC.

The chain is built from TRBV20-1 and TRBJ2-7, with 11 nucleotides matching TRBD2. This CDR3 region has 17 residues. CDR1 and CDR2 from the germline V gene are DFQATT and SNEGSKA (reference sequence). Trimming took 1 base from V and 4 from J; bases not matched to a gene: 12. The CDR3 is CSARVLAGGMREYEQYF. In DNA, the CDR3 is TGCAGTGCTAGAGTGCTAGCGGGAGGCATGAGGGAATACGAGCAGTACTTC.

This clonotype was recorded a few times. The chain carries TRBV28 and TRBJ1-6, with 8 positions matching TRBD1. Trimming cost V 3 bases and J 11 bases; bases outside gene matches: 6. CDR1 is MDHEN, CDR2 SYDVKM, per germline. The CDR3 runs 14 residues. CDR3 protein: CASSFPDRAAPLHF. The DNA for the CDR3 is TGTGCCAGCAGTTTCCCGGACAGGGCGGCACCCCTCCACTTT.

The table lists this clonotype with a few counts. The chain recombines TRBV6-2 or TRBV6-3 with TRBJ2-1; TRBD2 matches at 9 bases. J lost 3 bases, V lost 7 bases, and 4 bases had no gene match. Germline assignment: CDR1 MNHEY and CDR2 SVGEGT. This CDR3 is 14 amino acids long. CDR3 in amino acids: CASTRLADYNEQFF. The CDR3 DNA follows: TGTGCCAGCACCCGACTAGCGGACTACAATGAGCAGTTCTTC.

This chain links TRBV11-2 with TRBJ1-2; D unresolved. Trimming cost V 0 bases and J 4 bases, with 15 bases left between them. This CDR3 region has 16 residues. Per the germline V gene, CDR1 is SGHAT and CDR2 is FQNNGV. The CDR3 DNA follows: TGTGCCAGCAGCTTAGAGCCGATCTGGAATGGCTATGGCTACACCTTC. It translates to CASSLEPIWNGYGYTF.

The gene calls are TRBV7-8 and TRBJ1-4; 7 bases match TRBD1. Trimming took 1 base from V and 5 from J; bases not matched to a gene: 10. The germline gives CDR1 SGHVS, CDR2 FQNEAQ. This CDR3 spans 17 amino acids. In nucleotides, the CDR3 is TGTGCCAGCAGCTTAGGTGGCGCAGGGGGAAAGAATGAAAAACTGTTTTTT. Its protein product is CASSLGGAGGKNEKLFF.

This chain connects TRBV11-2 to TRBJ1-1; 7 bases line up with TRBD1. Unmatched junction bases numbered 4, after V lost 5 bases and J lost 1 base. The CDR3 is 14 amino acids. Germline values: CDR1 SGHAT, CDR2 FQNNGV. The DNA for the CDR3 is TGTGCCAGCAGCCAAAGGACAGGGAACACTGAAGCTTTCTTT. Translated: CASSQRTGNTEAFF.

The chain carries TRBV4-3 and TRBJ2-7; no reliable D call. Trimming shortened V by 0 bases and J by 1 base, and 13 bases separated the two germline ends. Germline CDR1 and CDR2: LGHNA and YSLEER. This CDR3 spans 16 amino acids. CDR3: CASSQDSLYGSYEQYF. The CDR3 bases are TGCGCCAGCAGCCAAGACAGCCTCTACGGTTCCTACGAGCAGTACTTC.

This clonotype was detected a few times. The chain is built from TRBV6-1 and TRBJ2-5, with a weak D call TRBD2 (5 bases). V shed 8 bases and J shed 5 bases, with 12 bases lying between them. Looked up from germline, CDR1 is MNHNS and CDR2 is SASEGT. The length of the CDR3 is 12 residues. CDR3 in DNA: TGTGCCAGCTCTCCCTGGAGGGAGACCCAGTACTTC. This translates into CASSPWRETQYF.

The CDR3 DNA reads TGTGCCAGCAGCCCCGACAGACACTATTCACCCCTCCACTTT. This codes for CASSPDRHYSPLHF. This chain links TRBV6-5 with TRBJ1-6, with a possible D match to TRBD1 (5 bases). Germline lookup yields CDR1 MNHEY and CDR2 SVGAGI. Trimming took off 6 bases at V and 8 bases at J, with 14 bases between the two ends. The CDR3 runs 14 residues.

The chain has TRBV28 and TRBJ1-6; D call uncertain. This CDR3 contains 13 residues. The germline gives CDR1 MDHEN, CDR2 SYDVKM. Trimming removed 7 bases at V and 9 bases at J, with 13 bases between. The CDR3 reads CASNRTPASPLHF. CDR3 bases: TGTGCCAGCAACCGGACGCCGGCTTCACCCCTCCACTTT.

This clonotype was recorded many times. The V and J genes are TRBV7-8 and TRBJ2-3; TRBD2 aligns across 10 bases. This CDR3 is 17 amino acids long. Germline loops: CDR1 SGHVS, CDR2 FQNEAQ. V lost 5 bases to trimming and J lost 2 bases; unmatched junction nucleotides: 10. The CDR3 region is CASSRSIAGGPTDTQYF. DNA of the CDR3: TGTGCCAGCAGCCGATCTATAGCGGGGGGCCCCACAGATACGCAGTATTTT.

This chain joins TRBV6-1 and TRBJ2-7; 10 bases match TRBD2. CDR3 length: 15 residues. Germline V gene data show CDR1 as MNHNS and CDR2 as SASEGT. J gave up 2 bases and V 6 bases, and 7 bases lay outside the gene matches. The CDR3 sequence: CASRPLAGLAYEQYF. Written as DNA, the CDR3 is TGTGCCAGCAGACCACTAGCGGGGTTAGCCTACGAGCAGTACTTC.

In its sample, this clonotype was seen a few times. The gene calls are TRBV4-3 and TRBJ2-2; 13 bases align to TRBD2. V was clipped by 3 bases and J by 5 bases; unmatched bases: 6. Germline V lookup: CDR1 LGHNA, CDR2 YSLEER. The CDR3 covers 17 residues. For the CDR3, the DNA is TGCGCCAGCAGCCAGGGACTAGCGGGATCTGGGACCGGGGAGCTGTTTTTT. It is translated as CASSQGLAGSGTGELFF.